These T cell receptor beta chains were read from a single sample in a study of identical twins. One entry per CDR3 protein, called by TCRdb with MiXCR from the 5' RACE reads. The table records about 250,000 distinct CDR3 sequences, approximately 6.8% of them present only once. In addition, the sample was reused for a study of yellow fever vaccine responses in identical twins.

Material for sequencing was CD8+ T cells sorted from blood. The source is a woman under 30 in good health. Each CDR3 is given with its conserved first and last residue. Each record gives: clone size, V gene, J gene, D gene, CDR3 DNA, CDR3 protein. D genes are given only for firm matches. A row's size may be missing; if present it is once, few, many or a size class.

>few|TRBV20-1|TRBJ2-3|-
TGCAGTGCTAGAAATGGCCACAAAAGCACAGATACGCAGTATTTT
CSARNGHKSTDTQYF
>few|TRBV6-5|TRBJ2-3|TRBD1
TGTGCCAGCAGTTACCTCACAGGGGCAGATACGCAGTATTTT
CASSYLTGADTQYF
>many|TRBV5-6|TRBJ2-1|-
TGTGCCAGCAGCTTGGCAAGCAATGAGCAGTTCTTC
CASSLASNEQFF
>-|TRBV27|TRBJ1-6|TRBD1
TGTGCCAGCAGTAAACCGGGACAGGGAAATTCACCCCTCCACTTT
CASSKPGQGNSPLHF
>-|TRBV5-6|TRBJ1-1|TRBD1
TGTGCCAGCAGCTTGCAGGGGGCTTTCACTGAAGCTTTCTTT
CASSLQGAFTEAFF
>many|TRBV29-1|TRBJ2-1|-
TGCAGCGTTGAGGAAGCCCTTAGCTCCTACAATGAGCAGTTCTTC
CSVEEALSSYNEQFF
>few|TRBV6-1|TRBJ1-1|TRBD1
TGTGCCAGCAGGAGACAGGGTCGGATTGAAGCTTTCTTT
CASRRQGRIEAFF
>many|TRBV6-5|TRBJ1-5|-
TGTGCCAGCAGTTACTCGGATAATCAGCCCCAGCATTTT
CASSYSDNQPQHF
>few|TRBV12-3/TRBV12-4|TRBJ1-1|-
TGTGCCAGCAGCCATAACACTGAAGCTTTCTTT
CASSHNTEAFF
>-|TRBV24-1|TRBJ2-5|-
TGTGCCACCAGTGATTTGCTGGACACGGAGACCCAGTACTTC
CATSDLLDTETQYF
>many|TRBV28|TRBJ2-3|TRBD1
TGTGCCAGCAGTATGACAGGGTTGGGATACACAGATACGCAGTATTTT
CASSMTGLGYTDTQYF
>many|TRBV4-1|TRBJ1-4|TRBD1
TGCGCCAGCAGAACCTACCGGGACAGGATAACAAAGGAGGGAAAACTGTTTTTT
CASRTYRDRITKEGKLFF
>few|TRBV7-6|TRBJ2-2|-
TGTGCCAGCAGCTTAGGGACGTCGAACACCGGGGAGCTGTTTTTT
CASSLGTSNTGELFF
>few|TRBV4-1|TRBJ2-7|-
TGCGCCAGCAGCCAAGAAGCGACAGTCGAAACTAGCTCCTACGAGCAGTACTTC
CASSQEATVETSSYEQYF
>-|TRBV29-1|TRBJ2-1|TRBD2
TGCAGCGTAGGACTAGCGGGGGGCTCCTACAATGAGCAGTTCTTC
CSVGLAGGSYNEQFF
>many|TRBV2|TRBJ2-1|-
TGTGCCAGCGCTGCGGGACAGAACTACAATGAGCAGTTCTTC
CASAAGQNYNEQFF
>-|TRBV28|TRBJ2-3|TRBD2
TGTGCCAGCAGTTTACGTGTTCTGGGACTAGCGGTCGCAGATACGCAGTATTTT
CASSLRVLGLAVADTQYF
>-|TRBV11-2|TRBJ2-1|-
TGTGCCAGCAGCTTAGAGGAGCAGTACAATGAGCAGTTCTTC
CASSLEEQYNEQFF
>few|TRBV28|TRBJ2-4|-
TGTGCCAGCAGCCCGACTGGCCTGAACATTCAGTACTTC
CASSPTGLNIQYF
>-|TRBV5-1|TRBJ2-5|-
TGCGCCAGCAGCGCCGCGGGGTACCAAGAGACCCAGTACTTC
CASSAAGYQETQYF
>many|TRBV7-9|TRBJ1-1|-
TGTGCCAGCAGCTTTACTGGCGGTGAAGCTTTCTTT
CASSFTGGEAFF
>many|TRBV20-1|TRBJ2-1|TRBD2
TGCAGTGCTACCCCAAAGGGCGGGGGGAGGTACAATGAGCAGTTCTTC
CSATPKGGGRYNEQFF
>many|TRBV6-2/TRBV6-3|TRBJ2-5|TRBD1
TGTGCCAGCAGTTACGTAGGACAGGAAGAGACCCAGTACTTC
CASSYVGQEETQYF
>-|TRBV4-1|TRBJ2-1|-
TGCGCCAGCAGCCAAGTGGACAGAAACTACAATGAGCAGTTCTTC
CASSQVDRNYNEQFF
>many|TRBV28|TRBJ2-7|-
TGTGCCAGCAGTTCCCAAGCGGCTCCCTACGAGCAGTACTTC
CASSSQAAPYEQYF
>few|TRBV2|TRBJ2-7|TRBD1
TGTGCCAGCAAGGGGACAGGGGGTTACGAGCAGTACTTC
CASKGTGGYEQYF
>many|TRBV6-4|TRBJ1-2|-
TGTGCCAGCAGTGACTCGATGGGGGAGACTGGTGGCTACACCTTC
CASSDSMGETGGYTF
>many|TRBV20-1|TRBJ2-7|-
TGCAGTGCTAGAGATCTACGAGGGACCTACGAGCAGTACTTC
CSARDLRGTYEQYF
>many|TRBV5-1|TRBJ2-1|TRBD2
TGCGCCAGCAGATTTAACGGGGGGGCGTATGAGCAGTTCTTC
CASRFNGGAYEQFF
>few|TRBV19|TRBJ2-3|-
TGTGCCAGTACCCCCCAGGGGGGGACGGATACGCAGTATTTT
CASTPQGGTDTQYF
>-|TRBV29-1|TRBJ2-1|TRBD1
TGCAGCGTTGCGGACAGGGCAGCGTACAATGAGCAGTTCTTC
CSVADRAAYNEQFF
>-|TRBV29-1|TRBJ2-5|-
TGCAGCGTTGAAGAGGGATCCGGAGAAGAGACCCAGTACTTC
CSVEEGSGEETQYF
>many|TRBV3-1|TRBJ2-1|-
TGTGCCAGCAGCCAAGGACCTGATGAGCAGTTCTTC
CASSQGPDEQFF
>-|TRBV28|TRBJ2-5|-
TGTGCCAGCAGTTTAAGTTTCAGGGGAGGGGAGACCCAGTACTTC
CASSLSFRGGETQYF
>-|TRBV14|TRBJ2-7|TRBD2
TGTGCCAGCAGACAAGATCTTAGCGGGAGTCGCTACGAGCAGTACTTC
CASRQDLSGSRYEQYF
>many|TRBV7-9|TRBJ2-3|-
TGTGCCAGCAGTTTGGGTGGGAGTGATACGCAGTATTTT
CASSLGGSDTQYF
>many|TRBV6-4|TRBJ2-2|-
TGTGCCAGCAGTGAGGGTTTCACCGGGGAGCTGTTTTTT
CASSEGFTGELFF
>-|TRBV7-9|TRBJ2-1|-
TGTGCCAGCAGCTCCGGGACAACGAATTACAATGAGCAGTTCTTC
CASSSGTTNYNEQFF
>few|TRBV5-1|TRBJ1-3|TRBD1
TGCGCCAGCAGCCCGGGGACAGGGGAACGGGGAAACACCATATATTTT
CASSPGTGERGNTIYF
>few|TRBV20-1|TRBJ2-1|TRBD1
TGCAGTGCGAGACAGGGGAACTCCTACAATGAGCAGTTCTTC
CSARQGNSYNEQFF
>many|TRBV27|TRBJ1-5|TRBD1
TGTGCCAGCAGTCCAACGGGACAGGCGATAAATCAGCCCCAGCATTTT
CASSPTGQAINQPQHF
>many|TRBV14|TRBJ2-1|-
TGTGCCAGCAGCCAAGTTTATGCACAGGGAGGAAACGATGAGCAGTTCTTC
CASSQVYAQGGNDEQFF
>-|TRBV27|TRBJ2-7|-
TGTGCCAGCAGTTCGGGGGGCAGAGCCGAGCAGTACTTC
CASSSGGRAEQYF
>-|TRBV12-3/TRBV12-4|TRBJ2-3|-
TGTGCCAGCAGTCCCCATGGCAGCGGCGGCGGAGATACGCAGTATTTT
CASSPHGSGGGDTQYF
>many|TRBV24-1|TRBJ2-1|TRBD2
TGTGCCACCAGTTCTACTAGCGGGGCATACAATGAGCAGTTCTTC
CATSSTSGAYNEQFF
>many|TRBV4-1|TRBJ1-1|-
TGCGCCAGCAGCCAAGACCCGGGGCCAAACACTGAAGCTTTCTTT
CASSQDPGPNTEAFF
>-|TRBV9|TRBJ1-4|TRBD1
TGTGCCAGCAGCGCAACCGGGACAGACGAAAAACTGTTTTTT
CASSATGTDEKLFF
>many|TRBV12-3/TRBV12-4|TRBJ2-3|-
TGTGCCAGCAGCTTGGGGGGTAGCACAGATACGCAGTATTTT
CASSLGGSTDTQYF
>-|TRBV28|TRBJ1-2|-
TGTGCCAGCAGACCCCAGGTTTACTATGGCTACACCTTC
CASRPQVYYGYTF
>many|TRBV12-3/TRBV12-4|TRBJ1-1|-
TGTGCCAGCAGTTTCGCCCCCGGCGGTGCTTTCTTT
CASSFAPGGAFF
>-|TRBV20-1|TRBJ2-5|TRBD1
TGCAGTGCTAGCCTCAGACAGGGTCCTCAAGAGACCCAGTACTTC
CSASLRQGPQETQYF
>-|TRBV10-3|TRBJ2-2|-
TGTGCCATCAGTGAGGCCGGGACTGGCACCGGGGAGCTGTTTTTT
CAISEAGTGTGELFF
>few|TRBV11-2|TRBJ2-7|-
TGTGCCAGCAGCTTAGAAGCAGCAAACTCCTACGAGCAGTACTTC
CASSLEAANSYEQYF
>many|TRBV4-1|TRBJ2-1|-
TGCGCCAGCAGCCAAGAAGCGGGCCAAGCTAATGAGCAGTTCTTC
CASSQEAGQANEQFF
>many|TRBV29-1|TRBJ2-3|-
TGCAGCGTTGAAGCTTCTAGGACAGATACGCAGTATTTT
CSVEASRTDTQYF
>few|TRBV11-2|TRBJ1-1|TRBD1
TGTGCCAGCAGCGCCGGGACAGGGGTTGAAGCTTTCTTT
CASSAGTGVEAFF
>-|TRBV4-1|TRBJ2-7|TRBD2
TGCGCCAGCAGCCCGGGGGGACTGCTGGGCTACGAGCAGTACTTC
CASSPGGLLGYEQYF
>-|TRBV14|TRBJ1-1|TRBD1
TGTGCCAGCAGCCAAGTCGGCAGGGGGAGAGGTATGAACACTGAAGCTTTCTTT
CASSQVGRGRGMNTEAFF
>-|TRBV29-1|TRBJ2-1|-
TGCAGCGTTGAAGGCCTAGTAGGCTCCTACAATGAGCAGTTCTTC
CSVEGLVGSYNEQFF